This T cell receptor beta chain came from a study of cytomegalovirus exposure and HLA in healthy donors. Germline lookup yields CDR1 GTSNPN and CDR2 SVGIG (reference sequence). CDR3 length equals 14 residues. V was clipped by 1 base and J by 8 bases; unmatched bases: 8. Regarding the study as a whole: Researchers reported in a later analysis that a missense DCLRE1C variant was tied to TCR beta V- and J-gene trimming. Sequence variants that were highly shared formed a cluster that was likely a sequencing artifact. With high specificity and sensitivity, the classifier reportedly diagnosed cytomegalovirus status.

PCR involved 60 Vbeta and 13 Jbeta primers. The data were produced by immunoSEQ multiplex PCR, yet TCRdb's version contains in-frame clones alone and is incomplete. The sample includes about 130,000 clones. To note about this clone: Antigen unknown.

The gene calls are TRBV30 and TRBJ1-5; 7 nucleotides align to TRBD1. The specimen was PBMCs. The receptor was isolated from a man aged 30-40 years in good health and CMV-seronegative. The CDR3 region is CAWSAQGLREPQHF. The CDR3 region has the DNA TGTGCCTGGAGTGCACAGGGGTTGAGAGAGCCCCAGCATTTT.